This entry lists 16 T cell receptor beta chains sequenced from one sample in a study of blood T cells in healthy people across ages. Using a J-beta primer mix together with a sample-barcoded 5' primer, a second PCR was run for about 6 to 11 cycles. TCRdb re-called the 5' RACE reads through MiXCR, storing one row per CDR3 protein. Of 650,000 to 800,000 distinct CDR3 sequences detected, under 45% appear once; the ten largest clones hold around 18%. Specimen: blood. These receptors were collected from a man between 60 and 70 years old in good health.

This clonotype was detected only a few times. The chain employs TRBV5-6 and TRBJ2-5; D call uncertain. CDR1 and CDR2 from the germline V gene are SGHDT and YYEEEE. The V end lost 3 bases, the J end lost 1 base, and 10 bases lay between the germline ends. This CDR3 comprises 14 residues. The DNA for the CDR3 is TGTGCCAGCAGCTCCTACGTCCTCCAAGAGACCCAGTACTTC. Its translation: CASSSYVLQETQYF. Drawing the rest from reference TRBV5-6 and TRBJ2-5, the complete variable domain is DAGVTQSPTHLIKTRGQQVTLRCSPKSGHDTVSWYQQALGQGPQFIFQYYEEEERQRGNFPDRFSGHQFPNYSSELNVNALLLGDSALYLCASSSYVLQETQYFGPGTRLLVL.

The chain joins TRBV4-2 to TRBJ1-1; 8 bases fit TRBD1. Germline V gives CDR1 LGHNA, CDR2 YNFKEQ. The V segment lost 0 bases and the J segment 1 base; nucleotides outside the gene matches: 10. CDR3 size: 18 residues. This chain's CDR3 is CASSQDKGTGGANTEAFF. DNA of the CDR3: TGTGCCAGCAGCCAAGACAAAGGCACAGGGGGGGCGAACACTGAAGCTTTCTTT.

This clonotype appeared once. This chain links TRBV5-1 with TRBJ2-3, with D perhaps matching TRBD2 (6 bases). Germline V gene lookup returns CDR1 SGHRS and CDR2 YFSETQ. This CDR3 has 18 amino acids. V lost 4 bases and J lost 0, with 21 bases in between. As DNA, the CDR3 is TGCGCCAGCAGCCTCGCGCGACCGACTAGATGGAGCACAGATACGCAGTATTTT. It yields the protein CASSLARPTRWSTDTQYF.

This clonotype was observed a handful of times. J is TRBJ1-6 and V is TRBV11-3; D uncertain. The germline V and J ends were trimmed by 5 bases and 0 bases, with 11 bases remaining between them. There are 16 residues in the CDR3. CDR1 and CDR2 from the germline V gene are SGHNT and YENEEA. CDR3 loop: CASSLGKGSYNSPLHF. The DNA for the CDR3 is TGTGCCAGCAGCCTCGGGAAGGGCTCCTATAATTCACCCCTCCACTTT.

The chain uses TRBV3-1 and TRBJ1-2; a weak D match, TRBD1 (5 bases). This CDR3 is 14 amino acids long. The V end was cut by 1 base, the J end by 8 bases, with 14 bases between. Germline loops: CDR1 LGHDT, CDR2 YNNKEL (reference sequence). The DNA of the CDR3 is TGTGCCAGCAGCCAAGGGGCAGGGAGGAAGGGCTACACCTTC. It translates to CASSQGAGRKGYTF.

The rearrangement links TRBV6-6 to TRBJ1-2; 9 bases map to TRBD1. The CDR3 spans 17 residues. The germline CDR1 and CDR2 sequences are MNHNY and SVGAGI (reference sequence). V lost 6 bases and J lost 4; bases outside the gene matches: 15. The CDR3 DNA follows: TGTGCCAGCAGGAAAACTGGGACAGGGCTTAAAGGCTATGGCTACACCTTC. It yields the protein CASRKTGTGLKGYGYTF.

This clonotype appeared a few times. The genes are TRBV2 and TRBJ2-5; 9 nucleotides match TRBD1. CDR3 length equals 16 residues. Germline values: CDR1 SNHLY, CDR2 FYNNEI. Unmatched junction bases numbered 9, after V lost 3 bases and J lost 4 bases. The DNA for the CDR3 is TGTGCCAGCAGTGAGGGCCGCGGGACAGGGCGAGAGACCCAGTACTTC. Its protein is CASSEGRGTGRETQYF.

This clonotype showed up just once. This chain uses TRBV6-5 with TRBJ1-5; 8 nucleotides agree with TRBD1. The CDR3 is 15 amino acids. Germline-derived CDR1 and CDR2 are MNHEY and SVGAGI. V trimming: 6 bases; J trimming: 4 bases; junction bases outside the gene matches: 8. The CDR3 is CASSKQGGQNQPQHF. The CDR3 DNA is TGTGCCAGCAGCAAACAGGGGGGGCAGAATCAGCCCCAGCATTTT.

This clonotype was seen repeatedly, ten times or more. The CDR3 coding sequence is TGTGCCAGCAGTTCACTTGGGGTGCTACGGGCGGCAGATACGCAGTATTTT. Translated, it gives CASSSLGVLRAADTQYF. This chain connects TRBV6-6 to TRBJ2-3; D is ambiguous. The CDR3 has 17 residues. Germline CDR1 and CDR2: MNHNY and SVGAGI (reference sequence). Trimming removed 4 bases at V and 4 bases at J, with 21 bases between.

The chain uses TRBV10-3 and TRBJ2-3, with D possibly being TRBD2 (5 bases). The CDR3 length is 15 residues. The V gene's germline CDR1 is ENHRY and CDR2 SYGVKD. V was shortened by 4 bases and J by 0 bases, with 11 bases between the two germline ends. CDR3 sequence: CAISASPGSTDTQYF. Here the CDR3 DNA reads TGTGCCATCAGTGCCTCCCCGGGGAGCACAGATACGCAGTATTTT.

CDR3 sequence (DNA): TGTGCCAGCAGGCCTAGGGGTGCAGGAGGGGCCTACAATGAGCAGTTCTTC. This codes for CASRPRGAGGAYNEQFF. V gene TRBV27 combines with J gene TRBJ2-1, with D possibly TRBD2 on 6 matching bases. The CDR3 loop spans 17 amino acids. V lost 6 bases and J lost 2, with 20 bases in between. The V gene's germline CDR1 is MNHEY and CDR2 SMNVEV (reference sequence).

The chain carries TRBV2 and TRBJ2-1, with D possibly matching TRBD1 (5 bases). V was pared by 6 bases and J by 5 bases, with 23 bases between. Germline CDR1 and CDR2: SNHLY and FYNNEI. The CDR3 has 17 amino acids. The CDR3 bases are TGTGCCAGCAGGATTGCCAGGGCCCGAGGCTCTAACAATGAGCAGTTCTTC. Translating gives CASRIARARGSNNEQFF.

This chain uses TRBV4-1 with TRBJ1-4; TRBD1 might be the D (6 bases). Trimming took 0 bases from V and 8 from J, leaving 13 bases between them. CDR1 is MGHRA, CDR2 YSYEKL, per germline. The CDR3 length is 15 residues. CDR3 region: CASSQDLGAWEKLFF. For the CDR3, the DNA is TGCGCCAGCAGCCAAGATTTGGGGGCATGGGAAAAACTGTTTTTT.

The rearrangement links TRBV18 to TRBJ2-3; D unresolved. V lost 6 bases, J lost 2 bases, and 15 bases lay in between. Germline values: CDR1 KGHSH, CDR2 LQKENI. This CDR3 region has 15 residues. The CDR3 DNA sequence: TGTGCCAGCTCTATAGGTGGGCAACCCACAGATACGCAGTATTTT. It encodes CASSIGGQPTDTQYF. Combining the CDR3 with reference TRBV18 and TRBJ2-3 gives the whole variable domain NAGVMQNPRHLVRRRGQEARLRCSPMKGHSHVYWYRQLPEEGLKFMVYLQKENIIDESGMPKERFSAEFPKEGPSILRIQQVVRGDSAAYFCASSIGGQPTDTQYFGPGTRLTVL.

This clonotype has only a few counts. This chain joins TRBV7-2 and TRBJ2-5, with D perhaps matching TRBD1 (5 bases). Germline V lookup: CDR1 SGHTA, CDR2 FQGNSA. V lost 5 bases to trimming and J lost 7 bases, with 20 bases between them. The CDR3 length is 15 residues. The CDR3: CASSRQTAIGVTQYF. CDR3 in DNA: TGTGCCAGCAGCCGACAGACCGCGATAGGGGTGACCCAGTACTTC.

This clonotype occurred a few times. This chain connects TRBV15 to TRBJ1-5; D ambiguous. The CDR3 contains 12 residues. Germline CDR1 LNHNV, CDR2 YYDKDF (reference sequence). Trimming took off 1 base at V and 6 bases at J, with 4 bases between the two ends. The CDR3 protein is CATSRVGQPQHF. The CDR3 DNA is TGTGCCACCAGCAGAGTAGGTCAGCCCCAGCATTTT.